The 9 T cell receptor beta chains below all came from one sample that was sequenced in a study of glioma-infiltrating T cells after dendritic cell vaccination. Here immunoSEQ multiplex PCR was the method, and the copy in TCRdb shows in-frame clones only, minus some. Found here are over 80,000 clones, approximately 75% of them singletons; the top ten hold less than 2.5%. Time point specified: after dendritic cell vaccination, including at tumor progression/relapse. The sample in question was blood, obtained after dendritic cell vaccination. These receptors were taken from a human donor with glioblastoma.

The rearrangement uses TRBV19 and TRBJ2-5; possibly TRBD2 for D (5 bases). Germline assignment: CDR1 LNHDA and CDR2 SQIVND (reference sequence). The V end lost 0 bases, the J end lost 5 bases, and 19 bases lay between the germline ends. The CDR3 runs 17 residues. CDR3 region: CASSIDILKGVAETQYF. CDR3 sequence (DNA): TGTGCCAGTAGTATAGATATACTGAAGGGAGTGGCGGAGACCCAGTACTTC.

The rearrangement links TRBV6-1 to TRBJ2-7; TRBD1 is a possible D gene (6 bases). The CDR3 loop spans 13 amino acids. Germline values: CDR1 MNHNS, CDR2 SASEGT. Trimming stripped 9 bases from V and 2 bases from J, with 14 bases between. CDR3 amino acids: CASQEGTPYEQYF. CDR3 sequence (DNA): TGTGCCAGTCAGGAAGGGACACCCTACGAGCAGTACTTC.

The V and J genes are TRBV19 and TRBJ1-2; 7 bases match TRBD1. V trimming: 3 bases; J trimming: 8 bases; junction bases outside the gene matches: 6. The CDR3 has 13 residues. In germline, CDR1 is LNHDA, CDR2 SQIVND (reference sequence). CDR3 in amino acids: CASSIFTGDGYTF. The CDR3 DNA reads TGTGCCAGTAGTATCTTCACAGGGGACGGCTACACCTTC.

This chain uses TRBV9 with TRBJ1-2; TRBD1 might be the D (6 bases). Germline lookup yields CDR1 SGDLS and CDR2 YYNGEE. The V gene lost 0 bases and the J gene lost 7 bases, with 13 bases spanning the gap. The CDR3 has 14 amino acids. The CDR3, as DNA: TGTGCCAGCAGCGTAGCAGGGGTACACGCTGGCTACACCTTC. Its translation is CASSVAGVHAGYTF.

CDR3 loop: CASSILGQGRTDKGYTF. In DNA, the CDR3 is TGTGCCAGTAGTATTTTGGGACAGGGGCGTACGGATAAGGGCTACACCTTC. The J gene is TRBJ1-2, the V gene TRBV19, with 10 bases that match TRBD1. The V and J ends lost 3 bases and 8 bases, in that order; junction bases with no gene match: 15. There are 17 residues in the CDR3. Germline V gives CDR1 LNHDA, CDR2 SQIVND (reference sequence).

For this clone: A read error may produce the germline difference seen at one junction end. The V and J genes are TRBV19 and TRBJ1-1; TRBD1 aligns across 7 bases. There are 14 residues in the CDR3. The germline CDR1 and CDR2 sequences are LNHDA and SQIVND (reference sequence). The CDR3 is CASSLDRARTEAFF. The CDR3 DNA follows: TGTGCCAGTAGTTTAGACAGGGCTCGGACTGAAGCTTTCTTT.

This rearrangement joins TRBV6-5 to TRBJ1-2; a possible D gene is TRBD1 (5 bases). Trimming pared 0 bases from V and 8 bases from J, leaving 16 bases between. Germline V CDR1 and CDR2: MNHEY, SVGAGI. The CDR3 length is 15 residues. The CDR3 bases are TGTGCCAGCAGTTACTCGATTGGCAGGGCAAGGGGCTACACCTTC. It translates to CASSYSIGRARGYTF.

This rearrangement joins TRBV10-3 to TRBJ1-2, with 10 bases identical to TRBD1. The ends lost 3 bases at V and 8 bases at J; junction bases unmatched: 15. The V gene's germline CDR1 is ENHRY and CDR2 SYGVKD. This CDR3 is built from 17 residues. The CDR3 sequence is CAISEEDRGWEGGGYTF. The CDR3 region has the DNA TGTGCCATCAGTGAAGAGGACAGGGGGTGGGAAGGGGGAGGCTACACCTTC.

This clone was found once. This chain links TRBV27 with TRBJ1-1; D remains ambiguous. The CDR3 is 14 amino acids. The germline CDR1 and CDR2 sequences are MNHEY and SMNVEV (reference sequence). Trimming shortened V by 5 bases and J by 7 bases, and 17 bases separated the two germline ends. In DNA, the CDR3 is TGTGCCAGCAGTCGACTGGCCGACCGGATTGAAGCTTTCTTT. This codes for CASSRLADRIEAFF.